This T cell receptor beta chain comes out of a study of OX40 agonist ivuxolimab in advanced cancers. About the research overall: Prior anti-PD-1, anti-PD-L1 or anti-CTLA-4 therapy was allowed; more than 30% had some. Partial responses were achieved by three patients, of whom one had hepatocellular carcinoma and two had cutaneous melanoma. Study conclusions and caveats: Relatively little clonal expansion, among the lowest observed, appeared in partial responders at 0.1-3.0 mg/kg.

CDR1 is LGHNA and CDR2 is YSLEER in the germline V gene. CDR3 length: 14 residues. V was clipped by 4 bases and J by 3 bases; unmatched bases: 3. This clone was observed a handful of times. Its antigen remains unidentified. Samples of blood were obtained at baseline, on cycle 4 day 1, and on cycle 7 day 1. Clones were sequenced by immunoSEQ multiplex PCR, and TCRdb holds only the in-frame ones, with some missing. The sample contains tens of thousands of clones, 90% to 95% of which appear only once. Sample: CD4+ or CD8+ T cells sorted from blood, taken in a trial of the OX40 agonist ivuxolimab. The chain combines TRBV4-3 with TRBJ2-7; 10 bases are a match to TRBD1. The receptor's source is an adult with an advanced solid tumor such as melanoma, head and neck, liver or kidney cancer. This CDR3 reads CASSPGTGDYEQYF. CDR3 bases: TGCGCCAGCAGCCCCGGGACAGGGGACTACGAGCAGTACTTC.